This T cell receptor beta chain was observed in a study of blood T cell repertoires in COVID-19 (dated by TCRdb to the early 2020s). At the level of the whole study: Samples covering the acute and convalescent phases of COVID-19 were provided by collaborators in the United States, Italy and Spain. The material from the prospective study consisted of cDNA or gDNA derived from T cells, B-cell-depleted T cells, or PBMCs. Subjects who had been exposed to COVID-19, were actively infected with it, or had recovered from it provided the deeply sampled blood TCRbeta repertoires that made up the dataset. The repertoires were released in a freely available public database intended as a resource for research on the immune response to SARS-CoV-2. The samples were drawn from the first 160 participants of the ongoing ImmuneRACE study and from 1,254 subjects provided by 6 global collaborators. The sample metadata nearly always contained a de-identified subject ID, COVID-19 status, age in years and sex. Where available, HLA class I and class II types were taken from metadata supplied by the sample provider and were not determined by assay-based typing.

Findings and caveats that apply to the study as a whole: The amount of clinical and demographic metadata varied by source and participant and was provided uncurated.

For this clone: Its cognate antigen has yet to be identified. Base qualities are not at hand, and no much larger clone is one base apart.

Participants in the prospective study were aged about 18 to 95 years, lived in 20 to 25 United States geographic areas, and enrolled through a virtual design. In the prospective study, cohorts were assigned on the basis of participant-reported clinical history obtained from a screening survey and a study questionnaire. Recovered participants in ImmuneRACE Cohort 3 were defined as having two consecutive negative NP/OP PCR tests, clearance from a healthcare professional, or resolution of symptoms. In the prospective study, whole blood, serum and a nasopharyngeal or oropharyngeal swab were collected from each participant by mobile phlebotomists. Participants in the prospective study had the option to provide additional blood draws and questionnaires over an approximately 2-month period. Before DNA extraction, prospective study blood samples were shipped either frozen or at room temperature. TCRbeta CDR3 regions were amplified from genomic DNA by means of the immunoSEQ Assay, a bias-controlled multiplex PCR. Per the authors' processing: The number of nucleated cells in each sample was estimated from the amplification of reference gene primers within the assay. To quantify the absolute abundance of each unique TCRbeta CDR3 rearrangement, sequence reads were collapsed and filtered. For each sample, productive Simpson clonality was calculated by taking the square root of Simpson's diversity index across productive rearrangements. TCRdb holds this immuneACCESS table with in-frame rearrangements only. Some clones are missing; in checked studies, unresolved V genes explain under half, and the rest has no known cause. V and J calls and clone size are as listed in that table; D and trimming were resolved from the DNA. The sample has about 220,000 clones on record, 82% of them singletons. In total, the top ten clones hold 3% to 4% of the sample.

The trim is 1 base for V and 3 bases for J, with a gap of 7 bases between the germline ends. The CDR3 measures 13 amino acids from cysteine to phenylalanine. Just CDR3 DNA is preserved here, 39 bases in frame from base 1. In the germline V gene, CDR1 corresponds to SGHTA and CDR2 to FQGNSA. Sequencing input: PBMCs or T cells enriched from blood (not recorded which). The chain uses TRBV7-2 and TRBJ2-7; a weak D assignment points to TRBD1 (5 bases agree). The TCR originated in an older woman who had recovered from COVID-19. The nucleotides are TGTGCCAGCAGCTTAGGGACATTCTACGAGCAGTACTTC. Translated, it reads CASSLGTFYEQYF.